A single TCR beta chain is shown here with its context. Its specificity is unknown. V dropped 1 base and J dropped 0 bases, with 14 bases sitting between them. The CDR3 loop spans 17 amino acids. The germline CDR1 and CDR2 sequences are SGHRS and YFSETQ. Genomic DNA for TCR beta libraries, approximately 2 micrograms, came from cryopreserved PBMCs. This specimen comes from a study of cytotoxic CD8 clonotypes in ibrutinib-treated CLL. Study results and limitations: A rise in clonality was seen at ibrutinib response, and a fall back toward baseline was seen at progression.

Method: immunoSEQ multiplex PCR; TCRdb's copy keeps in-frame clones and lacks some. The sample yields about 150,000 clones, more than 75% seen once. J is TRBJ1-3 and V is TRBV5-1, with D possibly matching TRBD1 (5 bases). The receptor was isolated from a human donor with chronic lymphocytic leukemia. The sample consisted of PBMCs, taken after 24 months of ibrutinib treatment. The CDR3 DNA follows: TGCGCCAGCAGCTTGACGACAGCTCGGGACTCTGGAAACACCATATATTTT. This codes for CASSLTTARDSGNTIYF.